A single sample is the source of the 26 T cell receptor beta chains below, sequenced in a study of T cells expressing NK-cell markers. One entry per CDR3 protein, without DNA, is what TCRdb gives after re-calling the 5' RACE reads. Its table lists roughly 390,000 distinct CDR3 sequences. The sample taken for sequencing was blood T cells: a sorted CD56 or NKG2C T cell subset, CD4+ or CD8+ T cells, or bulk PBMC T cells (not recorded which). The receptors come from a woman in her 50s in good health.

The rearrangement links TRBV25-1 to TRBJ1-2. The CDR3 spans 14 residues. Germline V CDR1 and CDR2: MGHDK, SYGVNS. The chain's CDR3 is CASSSDQGPRGYTF.

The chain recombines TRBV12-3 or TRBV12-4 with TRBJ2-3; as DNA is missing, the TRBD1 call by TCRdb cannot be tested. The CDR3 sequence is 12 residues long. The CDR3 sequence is CASTPREDTQYF.

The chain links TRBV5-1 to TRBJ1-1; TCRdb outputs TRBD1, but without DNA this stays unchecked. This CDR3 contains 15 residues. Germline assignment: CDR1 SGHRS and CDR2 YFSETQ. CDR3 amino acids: CASSFSSAGLTEAFF. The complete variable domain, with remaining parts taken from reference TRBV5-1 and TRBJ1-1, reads KAGVTQTPRYLIKTRGQQVTLSCSPISGHRSVSWYQQTPGQGLQFLFEYFSETQRNKGNFPGRFSGRQFSNSRSEMNVSTLELGDSALYLCASSFSSAGLTEAFFGQGTRLTVV.

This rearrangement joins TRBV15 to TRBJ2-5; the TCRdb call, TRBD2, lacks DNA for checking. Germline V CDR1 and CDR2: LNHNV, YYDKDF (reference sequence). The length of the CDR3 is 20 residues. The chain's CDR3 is CATSRDRTSGSGGPQETQYF. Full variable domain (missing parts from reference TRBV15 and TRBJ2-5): DAMVIQNPRYQVTQFGKPVTLSCSQTLNHNVMYWYQQKSSQAPKLLFHYYDKDFNNEADTPDNFQSRRPNTSFCFLDIRSPGLGDTAMYLCATSRDRTSGSGGPQETQYFGPGTRLLVL.

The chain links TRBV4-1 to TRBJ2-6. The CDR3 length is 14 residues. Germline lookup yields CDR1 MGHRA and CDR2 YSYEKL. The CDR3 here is CASRVLLGANVLTF.

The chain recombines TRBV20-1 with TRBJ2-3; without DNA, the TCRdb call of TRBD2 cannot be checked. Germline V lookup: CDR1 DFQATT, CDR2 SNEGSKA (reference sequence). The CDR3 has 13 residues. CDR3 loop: CSANGGRRDTQYF.

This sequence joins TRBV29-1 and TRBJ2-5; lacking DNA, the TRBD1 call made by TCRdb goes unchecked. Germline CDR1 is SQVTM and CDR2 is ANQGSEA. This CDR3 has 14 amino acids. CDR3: CSVELGEVQETQYF.

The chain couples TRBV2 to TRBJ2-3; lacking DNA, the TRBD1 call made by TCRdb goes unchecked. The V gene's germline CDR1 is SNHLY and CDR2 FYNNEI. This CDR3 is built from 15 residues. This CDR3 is CASSADRGGTDTQYF. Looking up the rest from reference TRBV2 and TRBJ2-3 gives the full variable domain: EPEVTQTPSHQVTQMGQEVILRCVPISNHLYFYWYRQILGQKVEFLVSFYNNEISEKSEIFDDQFSVERPDGSNFTLKIRSTKLEDSAMYFCASSADRGGTDTQYFGPGTRLTVL.

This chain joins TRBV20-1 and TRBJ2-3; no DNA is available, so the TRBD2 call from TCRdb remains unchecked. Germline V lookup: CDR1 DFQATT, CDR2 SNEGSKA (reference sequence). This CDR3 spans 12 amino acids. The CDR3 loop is CSASQAGSAQYF.

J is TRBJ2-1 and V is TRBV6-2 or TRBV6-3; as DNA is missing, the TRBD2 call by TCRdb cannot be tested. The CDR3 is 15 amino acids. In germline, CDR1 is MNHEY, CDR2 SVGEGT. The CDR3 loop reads CASSPLAGEYNEQFF.

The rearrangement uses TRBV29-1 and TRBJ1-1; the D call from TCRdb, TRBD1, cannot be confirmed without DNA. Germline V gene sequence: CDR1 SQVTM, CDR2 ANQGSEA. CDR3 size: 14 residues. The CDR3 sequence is CSVDSTGTAYGAFF.

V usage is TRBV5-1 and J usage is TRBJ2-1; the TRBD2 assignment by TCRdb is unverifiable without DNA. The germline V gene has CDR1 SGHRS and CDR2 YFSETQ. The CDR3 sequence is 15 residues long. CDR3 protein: CASSLVAGDRNEQFF.

This CDR3 reads CASKPLAGHQYF. The rearrangement uses TRBV2 and TRBJ2-5; absent DNA, TCRdb's TRBD2 call cannot be checked. CDR3 size: 12 residues. CDR1 is SNHLY, CDR2 FYNNEI, per germline.

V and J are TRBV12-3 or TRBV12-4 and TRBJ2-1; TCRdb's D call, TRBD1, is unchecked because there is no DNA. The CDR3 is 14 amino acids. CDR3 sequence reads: CASRSPGTGGEQFF.

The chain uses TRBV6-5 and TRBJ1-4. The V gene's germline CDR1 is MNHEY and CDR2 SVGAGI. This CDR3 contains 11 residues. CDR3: CASQSGWKLFF.

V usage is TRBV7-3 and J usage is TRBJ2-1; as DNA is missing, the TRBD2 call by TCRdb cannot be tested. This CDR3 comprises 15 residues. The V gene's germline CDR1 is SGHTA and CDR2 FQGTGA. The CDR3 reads CASSQTGLAGAEQFF.

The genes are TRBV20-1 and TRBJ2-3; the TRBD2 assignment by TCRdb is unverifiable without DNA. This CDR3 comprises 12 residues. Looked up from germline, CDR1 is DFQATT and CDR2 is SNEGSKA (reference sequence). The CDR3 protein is CSAGTSGDTQYF.

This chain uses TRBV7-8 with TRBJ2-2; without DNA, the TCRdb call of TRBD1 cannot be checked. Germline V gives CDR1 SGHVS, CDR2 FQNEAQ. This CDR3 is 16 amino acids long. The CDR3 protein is CASSLSGQSGTGELFF. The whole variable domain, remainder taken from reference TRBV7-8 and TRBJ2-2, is GAGVSQSPRYKVAKRGQDVALRCDPISGHVSLFWYQQALGQGPEFLTYFQNEAQLDKSGLPSDRFFAERPEGSVSTLKIQRTQQEDSAVYLCASSLSGQSGTGELFFGEGSRLTVL.

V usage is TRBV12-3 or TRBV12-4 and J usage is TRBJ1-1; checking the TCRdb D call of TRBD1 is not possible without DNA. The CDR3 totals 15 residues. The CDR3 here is CASSLRAGTGALAFF.

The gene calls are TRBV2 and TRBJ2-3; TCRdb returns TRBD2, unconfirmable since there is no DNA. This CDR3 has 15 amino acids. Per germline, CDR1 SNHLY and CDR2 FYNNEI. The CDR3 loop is CASSEPSGSTDTQYF.

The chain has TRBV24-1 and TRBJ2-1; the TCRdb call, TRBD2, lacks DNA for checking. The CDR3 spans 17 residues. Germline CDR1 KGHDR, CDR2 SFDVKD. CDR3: CATSEGLAGDGGDEQFF.

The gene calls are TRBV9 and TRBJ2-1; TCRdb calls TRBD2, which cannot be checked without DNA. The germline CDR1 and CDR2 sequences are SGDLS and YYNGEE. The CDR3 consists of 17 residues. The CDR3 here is CASTRDPRLGSYNEQFF.

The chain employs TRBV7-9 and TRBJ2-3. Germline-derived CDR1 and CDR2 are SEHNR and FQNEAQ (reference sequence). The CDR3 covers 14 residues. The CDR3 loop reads CASSLNDTPDTQYF. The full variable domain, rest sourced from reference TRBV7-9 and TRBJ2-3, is DTGVSQNPRHKITKRGQNVTFRCDPISEHNRLYWYRQTLGQGPEFLTYFQNEAQLEKSRLLSDRFSAERPKGSFSTLEIQRTEQGDSAMYLCASSLNDTPDTQYFGPGTRLTVL.

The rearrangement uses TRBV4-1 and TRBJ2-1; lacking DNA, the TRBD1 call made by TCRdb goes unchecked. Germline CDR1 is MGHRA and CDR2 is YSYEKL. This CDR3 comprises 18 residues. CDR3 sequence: CASSAGPFQSTRNNEQFF.

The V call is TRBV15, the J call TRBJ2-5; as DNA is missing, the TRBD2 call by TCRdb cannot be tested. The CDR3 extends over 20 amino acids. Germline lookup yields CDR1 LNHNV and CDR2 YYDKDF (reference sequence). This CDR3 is CATSRERKTGLAGVVETQYF.

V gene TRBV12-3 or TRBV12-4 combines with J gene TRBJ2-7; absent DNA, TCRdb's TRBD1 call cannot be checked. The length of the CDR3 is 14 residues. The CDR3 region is CASSPGLSVGEQYF.